One sample yielded the 32 T cell receptor beta chains listed below, sequenced in a study of CD8 T cells in Susac syndrome. Random-hexamer reverse transcription was applied to about 0.5 to 1 ug RNA. One entry per CDR3 protein, called by TCRdb with MiXCR from the immunoSEQ multiplex PCR reads. The sample shows 150,000 to 250,000 distinct CDR3 sequences, about 95% of them seen only once. The sequenced sample consisted of CD4+ T cells from PBMCs. The source is a human donor with multiple sclerosis.

The V call is TRBV30, the J call TRBJ1-3; TRBD1 is a possible D gene (5 bases). V lost 2 bases, J lost 0 bases, and 8 bases lay in between. The CDR3 totals 14 residues. The germline V gene encodes CDR1 GTSNPN and CDR2 SVGIG (reference sequence). CDR3 in amino acids: CAWSLGLSGNTIYF. The DNA of the CDR3 is TGTGCCTGGAGTCTGGGACTCTCTGGAAACACCATATATTTT.

This rearrangement joins TRBV3-1 to TRBJ2-3, with D tentatively TRBD2 (5 bases). Trimming pared 5 bases from V and 2 bases from J, leaving 11 bases between. This CDR3 contains 14 residues. Germline V gene data show CDR1 as LGHDT and CDR2 as YNNKEL (reference sequence). Here the CDR3 reads CASSESGNTDTQYF. The CDR3 coding sequence is TGTGCCAGCAGCGAGTCGGGAAACACAGATACGCAGTATTTT.

V usage is TRBV20-1 and J usage is TRBJ1-1; D ambiguous. The CDR3 is 16 residues long. V dropped 1 base and J dropped 6 bases, with 21 bases sitting between them. CDR1 is DFQATT, CDR2 SNEGSKA, per germline (reference sequence). DNA for the CDR3: TGCAGTGCTAGAGGGGCCCCCAGGCTCCGAACGGCTGAAGCTTTCTTT. This translates into CSARGAPRLRTAEAFF.

This chain connects TRBV14 to TRBJ2-1; no clear D. The V and J ends lost 0 bases and 11 bases respectively, with 14 bases between them. Germline-derived CDR1 and CDR2 are SGHDN and FVKESK. This CDR3 has 14 amino acids. The CDR3 region is CASSQDTVRNKQFF. Here the CDR3 DNA reads TGTGCCAGCAGCCAAGATACGGTGAGGAACAAGCAGTTCTTC.

CDR3 residues: CASSVRDRLNTEAFF. The CDR3 DNA is TGTGCCAGCAGCGTGCGGGACAGACTGAACACTGAAGCTTTCTTT. The rearrangement joins TRBV13 to TRBJ1-1, with 7 bases aligning to TRBD1. The germline gives CDR1 PRHDT, CDR2 FYEKMQ (reference sequence). J was trimmed by 0 bases and V by 5 bases; bases with no gene match: 6. The CDR3 is made up of 15 amino acids. The variable domain in full, completed from reference TRBV13 and TRBJ1-1, reads AAGVIQSPRHLIKEKRETATLKCYPIPRHDTVYWYQQGPGQDPQFLISFYEKMQSDKGSIPDRFSAQQFSDYHSELNMSSLELGDSALYFCASSVRDRLNTEAFFGQGTRLTVV.

This chain joins TRBV5-4 and TRBJ1-1; no clear D gene. Germline V lookup: CDR1 SGHNT, CDR2 YYREEE (reference sequence). The V gene lost 5 bases and the J gene lost 5 bases, with 19 bases spanning the gap. This CDR3 comprises 15 residues. CDR3 region: CASSPASAAVTEAFF. In DNA, the CDR3 is TGTGCCAGCAGTCCAGCCAGCGCGGCTGTGACTGAAGCTTTCTTT.

The chain carries TRBV20-1 and TRBJ1-5; D gene ambiguous. V dropped 6 bases and J dropped 1 base, with 13 bases sitting between them. Germline-derived CDR1 and CDR2 are DFQATT and SNEGSKA (reference sequence). The CDR3 is made up of 14 amino acids. The CDR3 coding sequence is TGCAGTGCAACGGGAGGCTCCAGCAATCAGCCCCAGCATTTT. As protein: CSATGGSSNQPQHF.

This clonotype was seen more than once but under ten times. The CDR3, as DNA: TGTGCCAGCAGCTTAATGGTTGGGAGCACAGATACGCAGTATTTT. This gives the protein CASSLMVGSTDTQYF. The chain is built from TRBV5-4 and TRBJ2-3; D is unresolved. The CDR3 sequence is 15 residues long. Germline V gives CDR1 SGHNT, CDR2 YYREEE (reference sequence). V dropped 2 bases and J dropped 0 bases, with 10 bases sitting between them.

This clonotype showed up just once. CDR3: CASSAGQGDYGYTF. Here the CDR3 DNA reads TGTGCCAGCAGCGCGGGGCAGGGTGACTATGGCTACACCTTC. The V call is TRBV7-9, the J call TRBJ1-2; D perhaps matches TRBD1 (5 bases). This CDR3 has 14 amino acids. Trimming left V 5 bases short and J 3 bases short, with 13 bases between. The germline V gene has CDR1 SEHNR and CDR2 FQNEAQ (reference sequence).

This rearrangement joins TRBV29-1 to TRBJ2-7, with D perhaps TRBD2 (6 bases). The V end lost 4 bases, the J end lost 0 bases, and 7 bases lay between the germline ends. Germline CDR1 and CDR2: SQVTM and ANQGSEA. This CDR3 is 12 amino acids long. The CDR3 DNA follows: TGCAGCGTTGGGACTACCTCCTACGAGCAGTACTTC. This translates into CSVGTTSYEQYF.

The chain recombines TRBV30 with TRBJ2-7, with 7 bases that match TRBD1. Unmatched junction bases numbered 7, after V lost 2 bases and J lost 3 bases. This CDR3 comprises 14 residues. In germline, CDR1 is GTSNPN, CDR2 SVGIG (reference sequence). The CDR3 bases are TGTGCCTGGAGTCAGGGGACAGCTTTCTACGAGCAGTACTTC. Protein: CAWSQGTAFYEQYF.

The chain has TRBV4-1 and TRBJ2-3; D may be TRBD2 (6 bases). V dropped 4 bases and J dropped 2 bases, with 19 bases sitting between them. The CDR3 loop spans 17 amino acids. Germline V gives CDR1 MGHRA, CDR2 YSYEKL. CDR3 region: CASSRRGGSQLTDTQYF. CDR3 coding DNA: TGCGCCAGCAGCCGGCGGGGCGGCAGTCAACTCACAGATACGCAGTATTTT.

V is TRBV5-1 and J is TRBJ2-5; TRBD1 might be the D (6 bases). The CDR3 length is 15 residues. V shed 2 bases and J shed 4 bases, with 15 bases lying between them. Germline V lookup: CDR1 SGHRS, CDR2 YFSETQ. CDR3 protein: CASSFQTGIRETQYF. The DNA of the CDR3 is TGCGCCAGCAGCTTCCAAACAGGGATTAGAGAGACCCAGTACTTC.

The rearrangement links TRBV14 to TRBJ2-1, with D perhaps TRBD1 or TRBD2 (6 bases each). Trimming cost V 4 bases and J 0 bases, with 13 bases left between them. This CDR3 is 16 amino acids long. Germline CDR1 is SGHDN and CDR2 is FVKESK. The chain's CDR3 is CASSLIGGRSYNEQFF. In DNA, the CDR3 is TGTGCCAGCAGCCTAATAGGGGGGCGCTCCTACAATGAGCAGTTCTTC.

The V gene is TRBV6-2 or TRBV6-3, the J gene TRBJ2-5, with D unresolved. The CDR3 extends over 9 amino acids. Germline V gene data show CDR1 as MNHEY and CDR2 as SVGEGT. Trimming cost V 8 bases and J 7 bases, with 5 bases left between them. The CDR3 sequence: CASGRTQYF. CDR3 in DNA: TGTGCCAGCGGAAGGACCCAGTACTTC.

The chain recombines TRBV29-1 with TRBJ2-2; possibly TRBD2 for D (5 bases). Trimming pared 4 bases from V and 11 bases from J, leaving 11 bases between. Germline-derived CDR1 and CDR2 are SQVTM and ANQGSEA. The CDR3 consists of 11 residues. CDR3 nucleotides: TGCAGCGTTGCTGAGGGTGCCGAGCTGTTTTTT. Its translation is CSVAEGAELFF.

The V and J genes are TRBV30 and TRBJ2-3; 7 bases line up with TRBD1. The CDR3 runs 13 residues. After removal of 8 bases from V and 1 base from J, the junction contained 6 bases not matched to a gene. Germline-derived CDR1 and CDR2 are GTSNPN and SVGIG (reference sequence). CDR3 region: CARDSQGTDTQYF. DNA of the CDR3: TGTGCCCGGGACAGCCAAGGCACAGATACGCAGTATTTT.

The V and J genes are TRBV10-2 and TRBJ2-7; D unresolved. The length of the CDR3 is 15 residues. Per the germline V gene, CDR1 is WSHSY and CDR2 is SAAADI. Between the trimmed V and J ends, which lost 6 bases and 4 bases, there was a span of 19 bases. The CDR3 DNA is TGCGCCAGCAGGGTAGGACCCTCTCCAGCGTACGAGCAGTACTTC. This gives the protein CASRVGPSPAYEQYF.

A remark on this clonotype: No DNA is shown, since the ends of the CDR3 on it are uncertain; the CDR3 is the one TCRdb lists. The chain is built from TRBV12-3 or TRBV12-4 and TRBJ2-1; the D call in the table, TRBD1, was not verified against the DNA. The CDR3 has 14 residues if both end residues are counted. CDR3 residues: CASSFGRGSSRPFF.

The J gene is TRBJ2-1, the V gene TRBV5-1; no clear D. V lost 0 bases, J lost 7 bases, and 17 bases lay in between. CDR3 length: 16 residues. The germline V gene encodes CDR1 SGHRS and CDR2 YFSETQ. This chain's CDR3 is CASSLAPYKAANEQFF. Here the CDR3 DNA reads TGCGCCAGCAGCTTGGCCCCGTACAAGGCCGCTAATGAGCAGTTCTTC.

This chain joins TRBV5-1 and TRBJ1-1; D call uncertain. V lost 2 bases, J lost 1 base, and 9 bases lay in between. Germline CDR1 and CDR2: SGHRS and YFSETQ. There are 14 residues in the CDR3. CDR3 nucleotide sequence: TGCGCCAGCAGCTTTGACACGAGGAACACTGAAGCTTTCTTT. Its translation is CASSFDTRNTEAFF.

The CDR3 loop reads CASYRETPYEQYF. In DNA form, the CDR3 reads TGTGCCAGCTACCGGGAGACCCCCTACGAGCAGTACTTC. This sequence joins TRBV2 and TRBJ2-7, with a tentative D call TRBD2 (6 bases). Germline loops: CDR1 SNHLY, CDR2 FYNNEI. V was shortened by 8 bases and J by 2 bases, with 13 bases between the two germline ends. This CDR3 spans 13 amino acids.

This rearrangement joins TRBV30 to TRBJ2-1, with a tentative D call TRBD1 (6 bases). The V and J ends lost 4 bases and 8 bases respectively, with 15 bases between them. This CDR3 contains 13 residues. Germline CDR1 reads GTSNPN; CDR2 reads SVGIG (reference sequence). The CDR3 nucleotides are TGTGCCTGGAACACAGGGACCCGGGATGAGCAGTTCTTC. Translating it yields CAWNTGTRDEQFF.

V usage is TRBV13 and J usage is TRBJ2-1; D perhaps matches TRBD1 (6 bases). V was pared by 1 base and J by 2 bases, with 9 bases between. Germline assignment: CDR1 PRHDT and CDR2 FYEKMQ (reference sequence). The CDR3 consists of 15 residues. CDR3 amino acids: CASSLDGGPYNEQFF. The DNA of the CDR3 is TGTGCCAGCAGCTTAGATGGGGGCCCCTACAATGAGCAGTTCTTC.

This clonotype appeared a single time. The CDR3 DNA reads as TGTGCCAGCAGCCAAGACGGGAACACTGAAGCTTTCTTT. Its translation: CASSQDGNTEAFF. The rearrangement uses TRBV7-9 and TRBJ1-1; D remains unclear. The ends were cut back, 5 bases at V and 1 base at J, with 8 bases in the middle. The CDR3 is 13 residues long. Germline V CDR1 and CDR2: SEHNR, FQNEAQ (reference sequence).

The gene calls are TRBV7-8 and TRBJ2-7; D call uncertain. This CDR3 has 13 residues. Germline CDR1 SGHVS, CDR2 FQNEAQ. Trimming took off 1 base at V and 3 bases at J, with 7 bases between the two ends. The CDR3 DNA reads as TGTGCCAGCAGCTTAGAACGCGACTACGAGCAGTACTTC. Its protein is CASSLERDYEQYF.

J is TRBJ2-3 and V is TRBV6-5; 11 bases align to TRBD2. Germline values: CDR1 MNHEY, CDR2 SVGAGI. This CDR3 region has 17 residues. Trimming at V came to 3 bases and at J to 4 bases, leaving 9 bases not matched to a gene. CDR3 in DNA: TGTGCCAGCAGTTATACCGCCGGGACTAGCGGCGCAGATACGCAGTATTTT. Its protein product is CASSYTAGTSGADTQYF.

This chain connects TRBV7-2 to TRBJ2-3; D call uncertain. The CDR3 runs to 9 residues. Per the germline V gene, CDR1 is SGHTA and CDR2 is FQGNSA. Trimming took 8 bases from V and 9 from J, leaving 6 bases between them. The DNA of the CDR3 is TGTGCCAGCGGAGCGACGCAGTATTTT. It is translated as CASGATQYF. Full variable domain (remainder filled in from reference TRBV7-2 and TRBJ2-3): GAGVSQSPSNKVTEKGKDVELRCDPISGHTALYWYRQSLGQGLEFLIYFQGNSAPDKSGLPSDRFSAERTGGSVSTLTIQRTQQEDSAVYLCASGATQYFGPGTRLTVL.

This chain connects TRBV3-1 to TRBJ2-5; TRBD1 or TRBD2 may be the D gene (5 bases each). The CDR3 runs 16 residues. Germline CDR1 is LGHDT and CDR2 is YNNKEL (reference sequence). V lost 4 bases to trimming and J lost 3 bases, with 18 bases between them. CDR3 amino acids: CASSRMGTHREETQYF. CDR3 coding DNA: TGTGCCAGCAGCCGTATGGGGACCCACAGAGAAGAGACCCAGTACTTC.

The chain has TRBV20-1 and TRBJ1-1; D perhaps matches TRBD1 (5 bases). Germline V lookup: CDR1 DFQATT, CDR2 SNEGSKA (reference sequence). The CDR3 has 14 amino acids. V dropped 6 bases and J dropped 5 bases, with 19 bases sitting between them. CDR3 nucleotides: TGCAGTGCCATCAATACGGGGGTCGCGACTGAAGCTTTCTTT. This codes for CSAINTGVATEAFF.

The chain carries TRBV4-1 and TRBJ1-2; 7 bases are a match to TRBD1. The CDR3 extends over 15 amino acids. The germline V gene has CDR1 MGHRA and CDR2 YSYEKL. With 1 base clipped from V and 5 bases from J, the junction kept 7 bases outside the gene matches. DNA of the CDR3: TGCGCCAGCAGCCAAGTACCCAGGGGGAGGTATGGCTACACCTTC. Encoded protein: CASSQVPRGRYGYTF.

This clonotype appeared once. This rearrangement joins TRBV30 to TRBJ2-5, with 14 bases matching TRBD2. The CDR3 runs 13 residues. Per germline, CDR1 GTSNPN and CDR2 SVGIG (reference sequence). J was trimmed by 4 bases and V by 8 bases; bases with no gene match: 3. CDR3 bases: TGTGCCCTGGGGACTAGCGGGGGAGAGACCCAGTACTTC. It is translated as CALGTSGGETQYF.